Presented here are 26 T cell receptor beta chains from one specimen sequenced in a study of beta chain features in type 1 diabetes. Isolated RNA was reverse transcribed in full, so expressed TCRB transcripts were sequenced. Clones were read by immunoSEQ multiplex PCR, and TCRdb kept only the in-frame ones, dropping some. The data show under 400,000 clones, less than 15% seen once. Input material: central memory CD4+ T cells from blood. Receptors originate from a man aged 30 to 45 in good health.

This clone came up a few times. The J gene is TRBJ2-1, the V gene TRBV2; the match to TRBD2 covers 8 bases. Germline trimming cut 6 bases from V and 8 bases from J; bases unmatched to any gene: 9. The CDR3 covers 14 residues. Germline V gene lookup returns CDR1 SNHLY and CDR2 FYNNEI. The CDR3 region has the DNA TGTGCCAGCAGCCAACAAATGACTAGCGATGAGCAGTTCTTC. Translated: CASSQQMTSDEQFF.

The J gene is TRBJ1-5, the V gene TRBV19, with D possibly TRBD1 on 5 matching bases. Looked up from germline, CDR1 is LNHDA and CDR2 is SQIVND (reference sequence). V was shortened by 9 bases and J by 4 bases, with 19 bases between the two germline ends. The CDR3 length is 15 residues. CDR3 protein: CASSFGGLENQPQHF. In DNA, the CDR3 is TGTGCCAGCTCCTTCGGGGGGTTAGAAAATCAGCCCCAGCATTTT.

The chain carries TRBV11-2 and TRBJ2-3, with 12 nucleotides matching TRBD2. The CDR3 consists of 17 residues. The germline V gene encodes CDR1 SGHAT and CDR2 FQNNGV. The V gene end was trimmed by 4 bases and the J gene end by 4 bases; junction bases not matched to a gene: 9. The CDR3 DNA sequence: TGTGCCAGCAGCTCGGACCTTCTAGCGGGGGGGGCAGATACGCAGTATTTT. Protein: CASSSDLLAGGADTQYF.

The V call is TRBV19, the J call TRBJ2-1; D is unclear. V lost 1 base and J lost 1, with 2 bases in between. The CDR3 covers 13 residues. Germline assignment: CDR1 LNHDA and CDR2 SQIVND (reference sequence). The CDR3 spells CASSIGSYNEQFF. The CDR3 bases are TGTGCCAGTAGTATAGGTTCCTACAATGAGCAGTTCTTC.

In this sample, this clone turned up many times. The chain links TRBV7-8 to TRBJ2-1; TRBD1 matches at 10 bases. From germline, CDR1 is SGHVS and CDR2 FQNEAQ. The CDR3 is 19 residues long. The J segment lost 1 base and the V segment lost 1 base, leaving 10 bases of the junction unmatched. The CDR3 reads CASSLEGTGEFVSYNEQFF. CDR3 sequence (DNA): TGTGCCAGCAGCTTAGAGGGGACAGGGGAATTTGTGTCCTACAATGAGCAGTTCTTC.

This clone was counted ten times or more. One end of the junction does not line up with germline, which may come from a read error. The chain has TRBV5-8 and TRBJ1-5, with D perhaps matching TRBD1 (6 bases). The CDR3 spans 15 residues. CDR1 and CDR2 (germline): SGHTS, YDEGEE. CDR3 amino acids: CASSLGQGNDQPQHF. CDR3 DNA sequence: TGCGCCAGCAGCCTTGGGCAGGGGAACGATCAGCCCCAGCATTTT.

V gene TRBV7-2 combines with J gene TRBJ2-5, with D perhaps being TRBD1 or TRBD2 (6 bases each). V was cut by 1 base and J by 2 bases, with 17 bases left in between. The CDR3 has 17 residues. CDR1 and CDR2 from the germline V gene are SGHTA and FQGNSA. DNA of the CDR3: TGTGCCAGCAGCTTAGTTTCCACAGGGCGGGGTCAAGAGACCCAGTACTTC. The encoded protein is CASSLVSTGRGQETQYF.

The V and J genes are TRBV7-2 and TRBJ1-5, with D hard to call. Germline CDR1 is SGHTA and CDR2 is FQGNSA. The CDR3 sequence is 15 residues long. Trimming stripped 5 bases from V and 6 bases from J, with 17 bases between. The chain's CDR3 is CASSPEVGRRQPQHF. As DNA, the CDR3 is TGTGCCAGCAGCCCCGAGGTTGGCCGGCGTCAGCCCCAGCATTTT.

This clone was seen more than once but under ten times. This CDR3 reads CASSPKQGHGYTF. CDR3 coding DNA: TGTGCCAGCTCACCAAAACAGGGTCATGGCTACACCTTC. This chain links TRBV18 with TRBJ1-2; perhaps TRBD1 as D (6 bases). This CDR3 is built from 13 residues. Germline V gene sequence: CDR1 KGHSH, CDR2 LQKENI. With 2 bases removed from V and 6 bases from J, the gap between germline ends came to 10 bases. The full variable domain, with the rest looked up from reference TRBV18 and TRBJ1-2, is NAGVMQNPRHLVRRRGQEARLRCSPMKGHSHVYWYRQLPEEGLKFMVYLQKENIIDESGMPKERFSAEFPKEGPSILRIQQVVRGDSAAYFCASSPKQGHGYTFGSGTRLTVV.

The chain links TRBV13 to TRBJ2-5; 9 bases map to TRBD2. CDR3 length equals 15 residues. J gave up 5 bases and V 5 bases, and 9 bases lay outside the gene matches. Germline loops: CDR1 PRHDT, CDR2 FYEKMQ (reference sequence). CDR3 amino acids: CASSISAGGWETQYF. CDR3 DNA sequence: TGTGCCAGCAGCATCTCAGCGGGGGGTTGGGAGACCCAGTACTTC.

The rearrangement uses TRBV29-1 and TRBJ1-1; 7 bases are shared with TRBD1. This CDR3 comprises 13 residues. CDR1 and CDR2 from the germline V gene are SQVTM and ANQGSEA. V was clipped by 6 bases and J by 2 bases; unmatched bases: 6. For the CDR3, the DNA is TGCAGCGTAGACAAGGGGGCAAACACTGAAGCTTTCTTT. Translating it yields CSVDKGANTEAFF.

The chain couples TRBV7-9 to TRBJ1-2; no clear D gene. The V and J ends lost 2 bases and 8 bases respectively, with 6 bases between them. Germline values: CDR1 SEHNR, CDR2 FQNEAQ (reference sequence). The CDR3 totals 11 residues. The CDR3 region is CASSLNGGYTF. CDR3 in DNA: TGTGCCAGCAGCTTAAACGGGGGCTACACCTTC.

This clone has ten or more counts. V and J are TRBV7-2 and TRBJ2-5; D might be TRBD2 (5 bases). The germline gives CDR1 SGHTA, CDR2 FQGNSA. CDR3 length: 16 amino acids. The V gene lost 1 base and the J gene lost 2 bases, with 14 bases spanning the gap. CDR3 DNA: TGTGCCAGCAGCTTAGTGGCTAGCAGTTCACAAGAGACCCAGTACTTC. As protein: CASSLVASSSQETQYF.

The chain uses TRBV6-5 and TRBJ1-6, with 7 positions matching TRBD1. The length of the CDR3 is 15 residues. CDR1 is MNHEY and CDR2 is SVGAGI in the germline V gene. J lost 16 bases, V lost 7 bases, and 19 bases had no gene match. CDR3 nucleotide sequence: TGTGCCAGCACCCAGGGGGACACTAGGATGGGGTTACTCCACTTT. Amino acids: CASTQGDTRMGLLHF.

Many counts were recorded for this clone. The chain combines TRBV2 with TRBJ2-5; 7 positions agree with TRBD2. J gave up 2 bases and V 7 bases, and 10 bases lay outside the gene matches. CDR3 size: 15 residues. Per germline, CDR1 SNHLY and CDR2 FYNNEI. CDR3 coding DNA: TGTGCCAGCACCCCCGGGGGGACGGGGCAAGAGACCCAGTACTTC. Amino acid sequence: CASTPGGTGQETQYF.

V is TRBV4-1 and J is TRBJ2-2; D possibly uses TRBD1 or TRBD2 (5 bases each). Between the trimmed V and J ends, which lost 1 base and 1 base, there was a span of 10 bases. The CDR3 has 16 amino acids. Germline-derived CDR1 and CDR2 are MGHRA and YSYEKL. CDR3 coding DNA: TGCGCCAGCAGCCAAGTCGGGACCGGGAACACCGGGGAGCTGTTTTTT. It translates to CASSQVGTGNTGELFF.

The V call is TRBV7-6, the J call TRBJ2-1; 8 nucleotides match TRBD2. Germline V gives CDR1 SGHVS, CDR2 FNYEAQ. V dropped 3 bases and J dropped 13; count of bases not matched to a gene: 5. CDR3 length: 12 residues. This CDR3 is CASSFAGGPQFF. The CDR3 DNA is TGTGCCAGCAGCTTTGCGGGAGGTCCCCAGTTCTTC.

The gene calls are TRBV28 and TRBJ1-2; D may be TRBD1 (5 bases). Trimming cost V 3 bases and J 9 bases, with 17 bases left between them. This CDR3 contains 14 residues. Germline assignment: CDR1 MDHEN and CDR2 SYDVKM. The CDR3 loop reads CASSLQTGTESYTF. In DNA, the CDR3 is TGTGCCAGCAGTTTGCAGACGGGGACCGAAAGCTACACCTTC.

This clone has more than one count but fewer than ten. The identical CDR3 is also encoded by other nucleotide sequences in the sample. The J gene is TRBJ2-3, the V gene TRBV11-3; D gene unclear. CDR3 length equals 12 residues. Trimming took 4 bases from V and 0 from J, leaving 2 bases between them. CDR1 is SGHNT and CDR2 is YENEEA in the germline V gene. In DNA form, the CDR3 reads TGTGCCAGCAGCTCTAGCACAGATACGCAGTATTTT. It yields the protein CASSSSTDTQYF.

The V and J genes are TRBV7-9 and TRBJ2-3; 10 bases are shared with TRBD2. Germline assignment: CDR1 SEHNR and CDR2 FQNEAQ (reference sequence). The trim removed 5 bases at V and 3 bases at J, leaving 5 bases unmatched. This CDR3 has 15 amino acids. The CDR3, as DNA: TGTGCCAGCAGCCCACTAGCGGGGATAACAGATACGCAGTATTTT. It yields the protein CASSPLAGITDTQYF.

The J gene is TRBJ1-1, the V gene TRBV6-1; TRBD1 might be the D (5 bases). V lost 7 bases to trimming and J lost 6 bases, with 12 bases between them. This CDR3 is built from 12 residues. Germline CDR1 reads MNHNS; CDR2 reads SASEGT. CDR3 loop: CASIFGASEAFF. CDR3 DNA: TGTGCCAGCATTTTCGGGGCTTCTGAAGCTTTCTTT.

The chain couples TRBV21-1 to TRBJ2-3; TRBD1, the D gene given by the table, was not confirmed from the DNA. TRBV21-1 is deemed a pseudogene. The CDR3 loop spans 17 amino acids. The CDR3 DNA is TGTGCCAGCAGCACGTTAACAAGGGACAGGTACACAGATACGCAGTATTTT. Its translation: CASSTLTRDRYTDTQYF.

The gene calls are TRBV5-1 and TRBJ2-7, with D uncertain. The CDR3 consists of 14 residues. Germline CDR1 SGHRS, CDR2 YFSETQ. V was clipped by 2 bases and J by 4 bases, with 13 bases between them. Here the CDR3 DNA reads TGCGCCAGCAGCTTTTTTACCGAAGGATACGAGCAGTACTTC. It is translated as CASSFFTEGYEQYF.

As DNA, the CDR3 is TGCGCCAGCAGCCTGAACAGTCAAAAGGAGACCCAGTACTTC. Its protein is CASSLNSQKETQYF. The chain employs TRBV5-1 and TRBJ2-5, with D uncertain. From germline, CDR1 is SGHRS and CDR2 YFSETQ. The V and J ends lost 4 bases and 5 bases respectively, with 15 bases between them. The length of the CDR3 is 14 residues.

The J gene is TRBJ2-5, the V gene TRBV2; TRBD2 matches at 7 bases. Trimming at V came to 8 bases and at J to 4 bases, leaving 7 bases not matched to a gene. Germline V gene sequence: CDR1 SNHLY, CDR2 FYNNEI. This CDR3 is built from 13 residues. CDR3 sequence (DNA): TGTGCCAGCGAGCTGCGGGGGTCAGAGACCCAGTACTTC. Protein sequence: CASELRGSETQYF.

Only a few counts were recorded for this clone. This chain joins TRBV6-6 and TRBJ1-5; D is unclear. CDR1 and CDR2 (germline): MNHNY, SVGAGI (reference sequence). The CDR3 covers 16 residues. Trimming removed 2 bases at V and 0 bases at J, with 11 bases between. The CDR3 is CASSYVSPNSNQPQHF. The CDR3 nucleotides read TGTGCCAGCAGTTACGTTAGCCCAAATAGCAATCAGCCCCAGCATTTT.